These 5 T cell receptor beta chains were all obtained from the same sample, sequenced in a study of blood T cell repertoires in COVID-19. Assay: immunoSEQ multiplex PCR; the TCRdb copy retains only in-frame clones and omits some. The data show a few hundred thousand clones, with around 88% seen just once and over 9% held by the top ten. The sequenced material came from peripheral blood. Receptor source: a man aged 80 or over with acute or convalescent COVID-19.

The chain combines TRBV19 with TRBJ2-2, with a weak D call TRBD1 (5 bases). V lost 3 bases to trimming and J lost 3 bases, with 11 bases between them. The CDR3 runs 15 residues. Germline lookup yields CDR1 LNHDA and CDR2 SQIVND (reference sequence). CDR3 in DNA: TGTGCCAGTAGTATTAAGGGGCTGTACACCGGGGAGCTGTTTTTT. Encoded protein: CASSIKGLYTGELFF.

The CDR3 loop reads CAVGWGGSKRDYGYTF. Here the CDR3 DNA reads TGTGCCGTGGGTTGGGGAGGTTCAAAACGGGACTATGGCTACACCTTC. The chain couples TRBV2 to TRBJ1-2; unclear D gene. This CDR3 has 16 residues. The germline CDR1 and CDR2 sequences are SNHLY and FYNNEI. With 11 bases removed from V and 3 bases from J, the gap between germline ends came to 25 bases.

V and J are TRBV11-2 and TRBJ2-7, with D unclear. There are 15 residues in the CDR3. V shed 1 base and J shed 1 base, with 11 bases lying between them. Germline loops: CDR1 SGHAT, CDR2 FQNNGV. CDR3 bases: TGTGCCAGCAGCTTAGTAGGTGAGGTGTCCTACGAGCAGTACTTC. It specifies CASSLVGEVSYEQYF.

The CDR3 loop is CASGDRYNEQFF. CDR3 sequence (DNA): TGTGCCAGCGGAGACAGGTACAATGAGCAGTTCTTC. The rearrangement joins TRBV2 to TRBJ2-1, with a possible D match to TRBD1 (6 bases). V lost 8 bases and J 4 bases, leaving 9 bases between the germline ends. This CDR3 contains 12 residues. Looked up from germline, CDR1 is SNHLY and CDR2 is FYNNEI.

The CDR3, as DNA: TGTGCCAGCAGTGAAGTAGGGGCGCGTAGCAATCAGCCCCAGCATTTT. As protein: CASSEVGARSNQPQHF. The chain is built from TRBV6-1 and TRBJ1-5, with D possibly TRBD1 on 5 matching bases. The CDR3 runs to 16 residues. The germline V and J ends were trimmed by 1 base and 0 bases, with 10 bases remaining between them. Germline V lookup: CDR1 MNHNS, CDR2 SASEGT.